This T cell receptor (beta chain) stems from a study of OX40 agonist ivuxolimab in advanced cancers. Across the whole study: Patients undergoing dose escalation presented with hepatocellular carcinoma, melanoma, renal cell or head and neck cancer.

About this clone: Its antigen is unidentified.

Study-wide points: Among the nonresponders, some also had low normalized T-cell clonal expansion. On average, CD8+ T cells had more expanded clones than CD4+. Antigen targets of the expanded peripheral T cells went undetermined.

Assay: immunoSEQ multiplex PCR; the TCRdb copy retains only in-frame clones and omits some. The sample contains roughly 43,000 clones, roughly 90% of which appear only once. This clonotype was obtained from an adult with an advanced solid tumor such as melanoma, head and neck, liver or kidney cancer. This specimen was CD4+ or CD8+ T cells sorted from blood, taken in a trial of the OX40 agonist ivuxolimab.

The CDR3 nucleotides read TGTGCCAGCTTAGGGAGTTCAGGAAATGAGCAGTTCTTC. As protein: CASLGSSGNEQFF. The chain couples TRBV5-5 to TRBJ2-1; TRBD2 is a possible D gene (5 bases). Germline assignment: CDR1 SGHKS and CDR2 YYEKEE (reference sequence). V lost 7 bases to trimming and J lost 7 bases, with 15 bases between them. The CDR3 has 13 amino acids.